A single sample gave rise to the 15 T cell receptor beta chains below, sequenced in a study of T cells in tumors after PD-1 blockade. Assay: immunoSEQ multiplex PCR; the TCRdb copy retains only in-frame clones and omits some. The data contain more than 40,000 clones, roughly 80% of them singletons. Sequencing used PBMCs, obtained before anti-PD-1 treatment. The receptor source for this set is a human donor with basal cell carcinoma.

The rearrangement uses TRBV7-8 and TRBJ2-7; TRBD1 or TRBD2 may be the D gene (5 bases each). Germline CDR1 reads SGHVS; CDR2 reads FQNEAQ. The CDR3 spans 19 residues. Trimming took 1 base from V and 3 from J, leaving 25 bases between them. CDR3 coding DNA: TGTGCCAGCAGCTTAGGACTTAGGACCGGGGCCCGGGGAGACTACGAGCAGTACTTC. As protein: CASSLGLRTGARGDYEQYF.

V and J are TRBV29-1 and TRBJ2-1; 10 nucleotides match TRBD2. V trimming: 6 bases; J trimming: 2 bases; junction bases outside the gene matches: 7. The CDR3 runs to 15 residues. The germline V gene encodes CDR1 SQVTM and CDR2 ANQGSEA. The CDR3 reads CSVSAGGNPYNEQFF. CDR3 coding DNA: TGCAGCGTCTCAGCGGGGGGGAATCCCTACAATGAGCAGTTCTTC.

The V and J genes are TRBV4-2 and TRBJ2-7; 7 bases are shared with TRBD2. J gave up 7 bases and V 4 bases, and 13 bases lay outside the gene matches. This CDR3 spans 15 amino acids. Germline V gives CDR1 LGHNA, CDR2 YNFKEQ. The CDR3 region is CASSPSSGTRGEQYF. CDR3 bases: TGTGCCAGCAGCCCTTCCAGCGGGACCCGGGGAGAGCAGTACTTC.

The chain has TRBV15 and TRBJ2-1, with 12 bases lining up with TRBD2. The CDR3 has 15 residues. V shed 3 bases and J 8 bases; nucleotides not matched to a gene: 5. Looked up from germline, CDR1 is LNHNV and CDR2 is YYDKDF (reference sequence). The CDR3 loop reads CATSRTSGGTDEQFF. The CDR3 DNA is TGTGCCACCAGCAGGACTAGCGGGGGAACAGATGAGCAGTTCTTC.

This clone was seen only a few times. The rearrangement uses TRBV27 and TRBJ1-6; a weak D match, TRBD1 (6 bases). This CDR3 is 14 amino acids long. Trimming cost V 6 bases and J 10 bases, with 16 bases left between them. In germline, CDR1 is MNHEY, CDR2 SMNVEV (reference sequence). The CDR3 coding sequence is TGTGCCAGCAGCAACAGGGAAGAGGGATCACCCCTCCACTTT. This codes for CASSNREEGSPLHF.

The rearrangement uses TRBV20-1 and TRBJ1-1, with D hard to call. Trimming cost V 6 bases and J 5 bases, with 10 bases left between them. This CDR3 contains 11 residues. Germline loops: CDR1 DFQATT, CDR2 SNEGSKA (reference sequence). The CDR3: CSALTDTEAFF. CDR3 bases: TGCAGTGCCCTCACAGATACTGAAGCTTTCTTT.

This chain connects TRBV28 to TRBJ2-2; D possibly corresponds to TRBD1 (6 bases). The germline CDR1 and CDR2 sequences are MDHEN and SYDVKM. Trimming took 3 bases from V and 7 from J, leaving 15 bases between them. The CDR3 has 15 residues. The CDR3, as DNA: TGTGCCAGCAGTTTGGGGCAGGGGTCTATCGGGGAGCTGTTTTTT. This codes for CASSLGQGSIGELFF.

In DNA form, the CDR3 reads TGTGCCAGCAGTTTTGAGCAGGGGCATGGCTACACCTTC. Its protein product is CASSFEQGHGYTF. This rearrangement joins TRBV27 to TRBJ1-2, with D possibly TRBD1 on 6 matching bases. This CDR3 spans 13 amino acids. The V and J ends lost 3 bases and 6 bases respectively, with 11 bases between them. Germline V gives CDR1 MNHEY, CDR2 SMNVEV (reference sequence).

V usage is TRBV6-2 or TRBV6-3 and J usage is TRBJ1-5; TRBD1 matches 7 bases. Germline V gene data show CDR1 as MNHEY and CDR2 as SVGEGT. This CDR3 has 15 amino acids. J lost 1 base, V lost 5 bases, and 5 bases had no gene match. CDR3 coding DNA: TGTGCCAGCAGTCCCACAGGGGTGAGCAATCAGCCCCAGCATTTT. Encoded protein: CASSPTGVSNQPQHF.

CDR3 sequence (DNA): TGTGCCAGCAGTTACTCGCGGGGGGCTGGCACCGGGGAGCTGTTTTTT. Encoded protein: CASSYSRGAGTGELFF. The chain recombines TRBV6-6 with TRBJ2-2; 8 nucleotides agree with TRBD2. Trimming removed 0 bases from V and 4 bases from J; junction bases left unmatched: 4. This CDR3 contains 16 residues. The V gene's germline CDR1 is MNHNY and CDR2 SVGAGI (reference sequence).

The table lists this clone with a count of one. The CDR3 DNA is TGTGCCAGCAGCTTGGGGGGGGGCGCAGGTAAAGGCTACACCTTC. This translates into CASSLGGGAGKGYTF. The V call is TRBV5-4, the J call TRBJ1-2; D is perhaps TRBD1 (6 bases). This CDR3 is built from 15 residues. Trimming left V 0 bases short and J 8 bases short, with 17 bases between. Germline loops: CDR1 SGHNT, CDR2 YYREEE (reference sequence).

The CDR3: CASSLGTGGPFSYNSPLHF. DNA for the CDR3: TGTGCCAGCAGCCTGGGGACAGGGGGCCCGTTTTCTTATAATTCACCCCTCCACTTT. V gene TRBV27 combines with J gene TRBJ1-6; 12 bases map to TRBD1. Germline CDR1 and CDR2: MNHEY and SMNVEV (reference sequence). The CDR3 runs 19 residues. V lost 6 bases, J lost 4 bases, and 13 bases stayed unmatched.

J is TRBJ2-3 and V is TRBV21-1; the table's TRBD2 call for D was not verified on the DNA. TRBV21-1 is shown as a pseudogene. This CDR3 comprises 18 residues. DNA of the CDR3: TGTGCCAGCAGCAAAAGAATAATCGGGGGGGCCTGCACAGATACGCAGTATTTT. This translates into CASSKRIIGGACTDTQYF.

CDR3 amino acids: CASSLREETGDSGANVLTF. CDR3 coding DNA: TGTGCCAGCAGCCTTCGCGAAGAGACAGGGGACTCTGGGGCCAACGTCCTGACTTTC. This chain uses TRBV4-2 with TRBJ2-6; TRBD1 aligns across 8 bases. The CDR3 is 19 amino acids. The germline V gene encodes CDR1 LGHNA and CDR2 YNFKEQ. V shed 4 bases, J shed 0 bases, and the junction held 11 bases outside the gene matches.

For the CDR3, the DNA is TGTGCCAGCAGCTTGGAACAGGGTACCTATGGCTACACCTTC. The encoded protein is CASSLEQGTYGYTF. The chain joins TRBV5-4 to TRBJ1-2, with a tentative D call TRBD1 (6 bases). Per the germline V gene, CDR1 is SGHNT and CDR2 is YYREEE (reference sequence). This CDR3 comprises 14 residues. Trimming stripped 0 bases from V and 4 bases from J, with 10 bases between.